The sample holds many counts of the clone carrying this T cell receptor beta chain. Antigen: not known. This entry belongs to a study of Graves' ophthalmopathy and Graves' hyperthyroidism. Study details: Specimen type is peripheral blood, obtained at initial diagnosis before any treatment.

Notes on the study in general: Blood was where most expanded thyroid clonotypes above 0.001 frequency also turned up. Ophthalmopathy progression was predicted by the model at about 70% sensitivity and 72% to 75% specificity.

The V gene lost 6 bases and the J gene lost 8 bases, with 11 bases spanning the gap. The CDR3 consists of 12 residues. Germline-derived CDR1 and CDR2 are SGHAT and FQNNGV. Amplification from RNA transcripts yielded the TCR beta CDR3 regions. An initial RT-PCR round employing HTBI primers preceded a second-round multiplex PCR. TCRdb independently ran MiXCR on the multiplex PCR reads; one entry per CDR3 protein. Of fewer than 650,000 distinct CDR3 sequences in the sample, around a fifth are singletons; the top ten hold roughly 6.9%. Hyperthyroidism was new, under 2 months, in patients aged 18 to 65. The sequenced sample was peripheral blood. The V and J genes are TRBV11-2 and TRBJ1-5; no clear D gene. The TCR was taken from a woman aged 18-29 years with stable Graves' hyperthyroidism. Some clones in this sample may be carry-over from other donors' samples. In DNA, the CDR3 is TGTGCCAGCAGTCGAAACGCAGAGCCCCAGCATTTT. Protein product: CASSRNAEPQHF.